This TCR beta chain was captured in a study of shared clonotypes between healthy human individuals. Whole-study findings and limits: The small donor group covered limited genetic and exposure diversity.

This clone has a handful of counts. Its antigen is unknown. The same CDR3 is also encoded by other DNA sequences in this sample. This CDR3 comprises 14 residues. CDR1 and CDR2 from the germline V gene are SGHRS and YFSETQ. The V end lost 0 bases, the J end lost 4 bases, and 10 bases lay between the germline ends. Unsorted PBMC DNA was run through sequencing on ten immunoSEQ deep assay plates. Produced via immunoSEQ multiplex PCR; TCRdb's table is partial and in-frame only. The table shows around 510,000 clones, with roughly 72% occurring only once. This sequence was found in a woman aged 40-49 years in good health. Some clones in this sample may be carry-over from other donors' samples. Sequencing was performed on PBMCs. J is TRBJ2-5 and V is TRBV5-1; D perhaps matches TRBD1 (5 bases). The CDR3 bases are TGCGCCAGCAGCTTGGCCGGGCAGGGAGAGACCCAGTACTTC. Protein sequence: CASSLAGQGETQYF.